The 11 T cell receptor beta chains in this list originate from one sample, sequenced in a study of T cell responses to AZD1222 COVID-19 vaccine. This table comes from immunoSEQ multiplex PCR, and its TCRdb copy is limited to in-frame clones, with some not included. The sample lists 70,000 to 85,000 clones, about 82% occurring once. Sequenced material: peripheral blood, taken on day 0 of AZD1222 vaccination. The receptors shown here come from an adult in good health.

This sequence joins TRBV5-1 and TRBJ1-2; 7 nucleotides align to TRBD1. The CDR3 is 15 residues long. In germline, CDR1 is SGHRS, CDR2 YFSETQ. V shed 0 bases, J shed 0 bases, and the junction held 2 bases outside the gene matches. CDR3 sequence reads: CASSLGQGPNYGYTF. CDR3 sequence (DNA): TGCGCCAGCAGCTTGGGACAGGGTCCTAACTATGGCTACACCTTC.

The rearrangement links TRBV2 to TRBJ1-2, with D possibly matching TRBD1 (6 bases). Germline CDR1 is SNHLY and CDR2 is FYNNEI. Trimming shortened V by 2 bases and J by 4 bases, and 14 bases separated the two germline ends. The CDR3 is 15 amino acids. The CDR3: CASSETKQGPYGYTF. CDR3 sequence (DNA): TGTGCCAGCAGTGAAACCAAACAGGGACCCTATGGCTACACCTTC.

Only a few counts were recorded for this clone. The V gene is TRBV7-9, the J gene TRBJ2-7, with 7 positions matching TRBD2. After removal of 2 bases from V and 7 bases from J, the junction contained 5 bases not matched to a gene. The CDR3 covers 13 residues. Germline V gene sequence: CDR1 SEHNR, CDR2 FQNEAQ (reference sequence). In DNA form, the CDR3 reads TGTGCCAGCAGCTTACTGACTAGCAGGGAGCAGTACTTC. Translated: CASSLLTSREQYF.

The chain couples TRBV19 to TRBJ2-2, with 12 bases lining up with TRBD2. Trimming at V came to 7 bases and at J to 6 bases, leaving 9 bases not matched to a gene. The CDR3 sequence is 16 residues long. Germline V lookup: CDR1 LNHDA, CDR2 SQIVND (reference sequence). The CDR3: CASIPLAGGGAGELFF. For the CDR3, the DNA is TGTGCCAGTATCCCCCTAGCGGGGGGGGGAGCCGGGGAGCTGTTTTTT.

The chain joins TRBV20-1 to TRBJ1-5, with TRBD1 matching over 7 bases. There are 15 residues in the CDR3. Trimming removed 3 bases from V and 4 bases from J; junction bases left unmatched: 9. Germline-derived CDR1 and CDR2 are DFQATT and SNEGSKA (reference sequence). CDR3 sequence: CSASKGAGGNQPQHF. The CDR3 region has the DNA TGCAGTGCTAGTAAGGGGGCGGGTGGTAATCAGCCCCAGCATTTT.

Only one count was recorded for this clone. V gene TRBV5-8 combines with J gene TRBJ1-1; D gene unclear. Trimming left V 0 bases short and J 4 bases short, with 7 bases between. The CDR3 runs 13 residues. CDR1 is SGHTS, CDR2 YDEGEE, per germline. CDR3 in DNA: TGTGCCAGCAGCTTGGTCCATCTCACTGAAGCTTTCTTT. Amino acid sequence: CASSLVHLTEAFF.

The V call is TRBV15, the J call TRBJ1-6, with TRBD1 matching 10 bases. Germline lookup yields CDR1 LNHNV and CDR2 YYDKDF (reference sequence). With 3 bases clipped from V and 9 bases from J, the junction kept 5 bases outside the gene matches. The length of the CDR3 is 15 residues. The CDR3 DNA is TGTGCCACCAGCAGCGGACAGGGGGATATTTCACCCCTCCACTTT. Translating it yields CATSSGQGDISPLHF.

CDR3 protein: CATSRFLGSYQETQYF. As DNA, the CDR3 is TGTGCCACCAGCAGATTTCTGGGGTCGTACCAAGAGACCCAGTACTTC. The chain recombines TRBV15 with TRBJ2-5; D uncertain. The CDR3 has 16 amino acids. CDR1 and CDR2 (germline): LNHNV, YYDKDF (reference sequence). Trimming removed 2 bases at V and 0 bases at J, with 13 bases between.

This clone has only one observation. The chain couples TRBV11-2 to TRBJ1-1, with TRBD1 identical over 10 bases. The CDR3 consists of 17 residues. Trimming removed 8 bases from V and 4 bases from J; junction bases left unmatched: 16. Germline V CDR1 and CDR2: SGHAT, FQNNGV. CDR3 sequence: CASVDPGQGPWGTEAFF. The CDR3, as DNA: TGTGCCAGCGTAGATCCGGGACAGGGGCCGTGGGGCACTGAAGCTTTCTTT.

The chain uses TRBV12-3 or TRBV12-4 and TRBJ2-1; D unresolved. Trimming pared 4 bases from V and 10 bases from J, leaving 14 bases between. The CDR3 is made up of 13 amino acids. CDR3 residues: CASSWTSAGEQFF. CDR3 nucleotides: TGTGCCAGCAGTTGGACCTCCGCTGGGGAGCAGTTCTTC.

The chain uses TRBV5-1 and TRBJ1-1; no clear D. Trimming stripped 4 bases from V and 2 bases from J, with 9 bases between. Germline V gene sequence: CDR1 SGHRS, CDR2 YFSETQ. The CDR3 has 13 residues. The CDR3 loop is CASSLALNTEAFF. Here the CDR3 DNA reads TGCGCCAGCAGCCTAGCCCTAAACACTGAAGCTTTCTTT.